This TCR beta chain was profiled in a study of cytomegalovirus exposure and HLA in healthy donors. Study-wide points: In an earlier analysis, productive rearrangement rates for most beta V segments clustered near 87% or 30%.

Of note for this clone: Antigen: not known.

The PCR ran on 60 Vbeta and 13 Jbeta primers. Some clones are missing from TCRdb's copy, which holds only in-frame ones; the method was immunoSEQ multiplex PCR. In the table there are 150,000 or so clones, 65% to 80% of which are singletons. CDR3 length: 14 residues. The germline V gene encodes CDR1 SGDLS and CDR2 YYNGEE. V dropped 4 bases and J dropped 0 bases, with 9 bases sitting between them. This chain connects TRBV9 to TRBJ2-3; D is undetermined. Input material: PBMCs. The sequence derives from a male donor in good health and CMV-seronegative. The CDR3 sequence is CASSPVGSTDTQYF. In nucleotides, the CDR3 is TGTGCCAGCAGCCCGGTCGGGAGCACAGATACGCAGTATTTT.